This TCR beta chain is drawn from a study of cytomegalovirus exposure and HLA in healthy donors (dated by TCRdb to about 2017). Context from the whole study: In an earlier analysis of around 540 of the donors, 250 to 350 Gb of sequence data and 95 million to 130 million unique TCR beta sequences from roughly 190 million T cells were reported. An early release that covered more than 550 HLA-typed donors contained around 300 gigabases of sequencing data and tens of millions of unique TCR sequences. Of the 300 to 500 genotyped donors, 80% to 90% were placed in the genetic ancestry cluster associated with self-reported Caucasian donors. The aim of the study was to test whether cataloging public T cell receptors could identify signatures of past pathogen exposure. The T cell repertoires of several hundred subjects were profiled by immunosequencing and related to cytomegalovirus serostatus. In addition to the first cohort of 650 to 800 subjects, a separate validation cohort of 120 different subjects was used. To predict cytomegalovirus infection status, the study brought together high-throughput TCR immunosequencing, statistical association of individual TCRs with disease status, and machine learning. A later analysis re-examined previously published TCR beta repertoires from roughly 720 donors and added high-resolution HLA genotyping to investigate patterns of TCR occurrence. The later analysis used no new phenotypic data to find candidate immune exposures, relying instead on TCR beta sequences and their occurrence across donors. An earlier analysis of around 580 of the donors used high-throughput TCR beta sequencing to judge whether each TCR beta V gene segment behaved as functional or pseudogenic. Donor age, sex, ethnicity and CMV serostatus were compiled together with the repertoire data. Genome-wide SNP genotypes for about three fifths of the roughly 700 donors were used in a later genetic analysis, which treated that subset as a discovery cohort. All discovery cohort repertoires had been generated on a single sequencing platform. Both class I and class II loci were covered by HLA typing, at four-digit resolution. The number of typed donors differed by locus: about 620-630 for A, B, C, DRB1 and DQB1; some 500 for DQA1; 606 for DPA1; and roughly 450 for DPB1. Because of strong linkage in the cohort, five DR-DQ haplotypes were treated as single units for association and clustering. On average, 235,054 unique TCR beta nucleotide sequences were sequenced per donor among some 420 genotyped donors of the cohort, with about 19% of those sequences being non-productive.

A remark on this clone: Its antigen specificity is not known. Base-call qualities are not available, and no considerably larger clone is one nucleotide away.

The CDR3 runs 14 residues from the cysteine to the phenylalanine. CDR3 DNA is the only sequence kept; it has 42 bases, read in frame from the first base. The V end loses 0 bases and the J end loses 3 bases, and a stretch of 10 bases separates them. Sequences SGHRS (CDR1) and YFSETQ (CDR2) are obtained from the germline V gene. The cohort consisted of 600 to 700 healthy bone marrow donors. All cohort members were sampled while nominally healthy, although unrecorded immune exposures were likely present. The donor tested CMV seropositive, placing the donor among the approximately 290 seropositive members of the cohort. Each donor provided a peripheral blood sample, and peripheral blood mononuclear cells were used for TCR beta sequencing. The Qiagen DNeasy Blood Extraction Kit was used to extract genomic DNA from the blood cell samples. The library relied on the immunoSEQ multiplex PCR assay. For the multiplex PCR, a mixture combining 60 forward primers for TCR Vbeta segments and 13 reverse primers for TCR Jbeta segments was used. A multiplex PCR assay on genomic DNA amplified the CDR3 region of rearranged TCR beta genes. The Illumina HiSeq System was used to sequence the amplified TCR beta libraries as 87-base-pair reads. The paper's data handling went like this. Across the 666 repertoires, a later analysis counted approximately 83 million unique TCR beta chains, approximately 10 million of which were shared by at least two donors. Raw reads were error-corrected and collapsed into unique sequences with a nearest-neighbor algorithm that merged closely related sequences to remove PCR and sequencing errors. CDR3 sequences were aligned to IMGT reference sequences to assign V, D and J gene segments. For a sequence to be retained, a match of at least six nucleotides to both a V gene segment and a J gene segment was required. Rearrangements were called productive when the CDR3 lacked stop codons and stayed in frame with V and J; all others were non-productive. CDR3 was defined by IMGT convention, running from the second conserved V-encoded cysteine to the conserved J-encoded phenylalanine. The earlier analysis of 550 to 650 of the donors excluded any sequence lacking an unambiguous match to a single V gene segment. In an earlier analysis of 500 to 750 of the donors, V segments were called functional above 56.7% productive rearrangements and were called segregating when the between-donor standard deviation exceeded 5%. To diagnose cytomegalovirus status from the catalog of TCR beta chain sequences, a statistical classification framework was built. V and J gene assignment, in a later analysis, came from comparing TCR nucleotide sequences with IMGT/GENE-DB human TR gene sequences. In a later analysis, CDR3 sequences and most-parsimonious VDJ recombination scenarios were assigned using the TCRdist pipeline. In a later analysis, every TCR beta chain was defined by the combination of its CDR3 amino acid sequence and its V-gene family, and reads without a unique V-gene family were dropped. In a later analysis, fewer than 600 highly shared, low-generation-probability nucleotide sequences were removed to address suspected cross-contamination and a sequencing artifact. For each public chain, a later analysis derived a clonal expansion index from normalized ranks of inferred template counts within each repertoire. In a later analysis, generation probabilities were computed using a VDJ recombination model fitted to out-of-frame rearrangements, and the results were checked against IGoR. A later analysis scored TCR-TCR, TCR-HLA and TCR-CMV co-occurrence with hypergeometric tests, applying a repertoire-size bias correction to TCR pairs. To estimate false discovery rates, a later analysis permuted the HLA or CMV assignments 20 times. In a later analysis, co-occurring TCRs were grouped using DBSCAN, and TCRdist sequence similarity was added for clustering within HLA-allele-positive subsets. Repertoires with fewer than 30,000 or more than 120,000 public chains were left out of co-occurrence clustering, as were five repertoires with anomalous nucleotide sharing. In TCRdb, the immuneACCESS table is reduced to in-frame sequences with V and J assigned. These tables do not hold every clone; where another copy was compared, an unresolved V gene accounts for under half, and the others remain unexplained. V, J and clone size are taken as reported in that table, and D and trimming were inferred from the DNA itself. Within this sample are about 150,000 clones, with 60% to 85% of them counted one time only. In total, the top ten clones hold roughly 6.7% of the sample.

The study at large found these results: Linkage disequilibrium might explain the correlated functional status among segregating V segments, but an unknown experimental factor could not be excluded. A further reported finding was that TCR beta sequences accurately predicted the HLA-A and HLA-B alleles for most subjects in the first cohort. In a later analysis, the rate of TCR association differed among HLA loci, with DRB1 alleles having the most associated TCRs and HLA-C alleles having the fewest. The sequencing pipeline was judged likely to have produced a cluster of highly shared sequence variants as a technical artifact. At a false discovery rate of 0.05, a later analysis linked 16,951 TCR beta sequences to specific HLA alleles. A later genetic analysis reported fewer N-insertions in productive TCRs among donors in an Asian-associated ancestry cluster than the approximately 700-donor mean. The 87-base-pair reads could not distinguish some IMGT-functional V segments, including TRBV6-2 and TRBV6-3, so those segments were excluded. In a later analysis, HLA-associated TCR beta chains showed more clonal expansion and lower generation probabilities than non-associated chains that were equally common. CMV serostatus was the only immune exposure information available for the cohort. When HLA alleles, especially DR and DQ, strongly co-occurred, attributing TCR associations to individual alleles was difficult. The authors suggested that the approach could potentially be extended to other disease states and immunological phenotypes. This cohort had only TCR beta chains sequenced, and the lack of alpha or paired-chain data limited which features could be detected. Because counts were too low, 15 to 20 rarely observed V segments, including chromosome 9 orphons, were excluded from the earlier analysis of several hundred of the donors. Roughly uniform sequencing depth across donors was assumed in presence/absence analyses, although this assumption may not hold. In a later genetic analysis, a missense DCLRE1C variant was associated with V-gene and J-gene trimming of TCR beta chains, and the association was replicated in an independent cohort. A few of the identified cytomegalovirus-associated TCR beta chains were confirmed in vitro to be specific for cytomegalovirus antigens. According to a later analysis, most CMV-associated TCR beta chains appeared to be HLA-restricted, and the HLA associations seemed to be driven largely by CMV exposure. According to a later analysis, parvovirus B19, influenza, CMV and Epstein-Barr virus appeared linked to several top co-occurrence clusters. A total of some 180 TCR beta chains were listed by the study as associated with cytomegalovirus. Because some donors lacked HLA typing at each locus, the association tests relied only on the typed subset. The classifier was reported to diagnose cytomegalovirus status with high specificity and sensitivity in both the original and validation cohorts. Across donors, most TCR sequences were observed very rarely, whereas some public TCRs were present in many individuals. Broadly in line with IMGT annotations, most TCR beta V segments showed up in productive rearrangements about 87% or about 30% of the time in an earlier analysis of 587 of the donors.

This sequence was found in a woman between 35 and 50 years old in good health and CMV-seropositive. The V and J genes are TRBV5-1 and TRBJ2-7; tentative D gene TRBD2, with 5 bases matching. Sample: PBMCs. In nucleotide form, the sequence is TGCGCCAGCAGCTTGGGGAGGAATTTCTACGAGCAGTACTTC. It translates as CASSLGRNFYEQYF.